This paragraph reports one T cell receptor beta chain. Antigen specificity is unknown. Each CDR3 protein is one row after TCRdb ran MiXCR on the 5' RACE reads. The sample has under 250,000 distinct CDR3 sequences, roughly a tenth seen once. This record belongs to a study of identical twins. Study-wide results and caveats: Compared with models, monozygotic twins showed more out-of-frame TCR alpha sharing. A partial confounding effect on zero-insertion analyses could come from invariant MAIT and iNKT cells.

There are 13 residues in the CDR3. CDR1 and CDR2 from the germline V gene are SGHRS and YFSETQ. Trimming took off 1 base at V and 5 bases at J, with 6 bases between the two ends. Sequenced material: memory (CD45RO+) T cells sorted from blood. The V call is TRBV5-1, the J call TRBJ2-2; D might be TRBD1 (5 bases). The clonotype was recovered from a young woman in good health. Here the CDR3 DNA reads TGCGCCAGCAGCTTGCAGGGTACCGGGGAGCTGTTTTTT. It specifies CASSLQGTGELFF. Combining the CDR3 with reference TRBV5-1 and TRBJ2-2 gives the whole variable domain KAGVTQTPRYLIKTRGQQVTLSCSPISGHRSVSWYQQTPGQGLQFLFEYFSETQRNKGNFPGRFSGRQFSNSRSEMNVSTLELGDSALYLCASSLQGTGELFFGEGSRLTVL.